These 10 T cell receptor beta chains originate from one sample sequenced in a study of T cell changes during pregnancy in multiple sclerosis. Only in-frame clones appear in the TCRdb table, and some are missing; sequencing was by immunoSEQ multiplex PCR. In the table there are 30,000 to 45,000 clones, 92% of which are singletons. Sequenced here: CD4+ T cells from peripheral blood mononuclear cells, sampled after pregnancy. The receptor source for this set is a female donor with multiple sclerosis, enrolled in a pregnancy study.

This chain uses TRBV2 with TRBJ2-5; possible D gene TRBD2, 6 bases. Germline values: CDR1 SNHLY, CDR2 FYNNEI. This CDR3 is built from 15 residues. V lost 7 bases to trimming and J lost 4 bases, with 19 bases between them. CDR3 nucleotide sequence: TGTGCCAGCACGCGGGGAACCGACAGACCAGAGACCCAGTACTTC. This sequence encodes CASTRGTDRPETQYF. Variable domain in full (rest from reference TRBV2 and TRBJ2-5): EPEVTQTPSHQVTQMGQEVILRCVPISNHLYFYWYRQILGQKVEFLVSFYNNEISEKSEIFDDQFSVERPDGSNFTLKIRSTKLEDSAMYFCASTRGTDRPETQYFGPGTRLLVL.

The V call is TRBV28, the J call TRBJ2-1; 10 bases map to TRBD2. The CDR3 length is 17 residues. V lost 5 bases, J lost 3 bases, and 10 bases stayed unmatched. The germline gives CDR1 MDHEN, CDR2 SYDVKM. Here the CDR3 reads CASSPHEGLARYNEQFF. Written as DNA, the CDR3 is TGTGCCAGCAGTCCCCATGAGGGACTAGCGCGCTACAATGAGCAGTTCTTC.

The CDR3 protein is CASSMKRFIPGLGATGELFF. The CDR3 DNA reads as TGTGCCAGCAGTATGAAACGTTTTATTCCGGGACTAGGGGCTACCGGGGAGCTGTTTTTT. V is TRBV28 and J is TRBJ2-2; 8 bases fit TRBD2. The germline V gene encodes CDR1 MDHEN and CDR2 SYDVKM. The ends lost 5 bases at V and 5 bases at J; junction bases unmatched: 22. The CDR3 contains 20 residues.

V is TRBV10-3 and J is TRBJ1-2; a possible D gene is TRBD1 (6 bases). The CDR3 covers 15 residues. Trimming shortened V by 3 bases and J by 5 bases, and 16 bases separated the two germline ends. The germline CDR1 and CDR2 sequences are ENHRY and SYGVKD. CDR3 residues: CAISDGNQGRYGYTF. DNA of the CDR3: TGTGCCATCAGTGACGGGAACCAGGGGAGATATGGCTACACCTTC.

The chain carries TRBV2 and TRBJ2-1; 14 bases fit TRBD2. Germline loops: CDR1 SNHLY, CDR2 FYNNEI. The CDR3 covers 14 residues. V gave up 5 bases and J gave up 7 bases; unmatched junction bases: 1. CDR3 region: CASSRLAGGNEQFF. The CDR3 DNA reads TGTGCCAGCAGTAGACTAGCGGGAGGGAATGAGCAGTTCTTC.

The rearrangement joins TRBV28 to TRBJ2-7; 9 bases match TRBD1. Germline CDR1 is MDHEN and CDR2 is SYDVKM. The CDR3 has 14 residues. Trimming at V came to 5 bases and at J to 2 bases, leaving 4 bases not matched to a gene. For the CDR3, the DNA is TGTGCCAGCAGTCGATACAGGGGGCCCTACGAGCAGTACTTC. As protein: CASSRYRGPYEQYF.

This rearrangement joins TRBV30 to TRBJ1-5; D is unclear. Looked up from germline, CDR1 is GTSNPN and CDR2 is SVGIG (reference sequence). Deletions cut 2 bases from V and 7 bases from J, with 12 bases between. The CDR3 is 13 residues long. The CDR3, as DNA: TGTGCCTGGAGTTCTGAATACAAACAGCCCCAGCATTTT. The encoded protein is CAWSSEYKQPQHF.

The V and J genes are TRBV11-2 and TRBJ1-4; TRBD1 matches at 11 bases. Germline V gene data show CDR1 as SGHAT and CDR2 as FQNNGV. V lost 5 bases and J lost 10; bases outside the gene matches: 6. CDR3 length: 14 amino acids. The CDR3 nucleotides are TGTGCCAGCAGCCCCGAGGACAGGGGGCGAAAACTGTTTTTT. Amino acid sequence: CASSPEDRGRKLFF.

The chain is built from TRBV19 and TRBJ2-7, with TRBD2 matching 9 bases. CDR3 length: 15 amino acids. Germline V gives CDR1 LNHDA, CDR2 SQIVND (reference sequence). V shed 4 bases, J shed 2 bases, and the junction held 6 bases outside the gene matches. In DNA, the CDR3 is TGTGCCAGTAGTACCCGACTAGCGGAACCCTACGAGCAGTACTTC. This gives the protein CASSTRLAEPYEQYF. Combining the CDR3 with reference TRBV19 and TRBJ2-7 gives the whole variable domain DGGITQSPKYLFRKEGQNVTLSCEQNLNHDAMYWYRQDPGQGLRLIYYSQIVNDFQKGDIAEGYSVSREKKESFPLTVTSAQKNPTAFYLCASSTRLAEPYEQYFGPGTRLTVT.

The rearrangement joins TRBV7-9 to TRBJ2-7; D remains ambiguous. CDR3 length equals 15 residues. V lost 5 bases and J lost 3, with 17 bases in between. Germline V gene data show CDR1 as SEHNR and CDR2 as FQNEAQ (reference sequence). The CDR3 protein is CASSPQLMSNYEQYF. CDR3 bases: TGTGCCAGCAGCCCTCAACTTATGTCCAACTACGAGCAGTACTTC.